Following are 20 T cell receptor beta chains from one sample sequenced in a study of neurological immune-mediated disorders (dated by TCRdb to between 2018 and 2021). Libraries were constructed by 5' RACE. Sequencing used an Illumina HiSeq 2500. TCRdb redid the processing of the public reads, applying fastp at Q25 and MiXCR, and retained in-frame beta chains. All rows with the same CDR3 protein become a single entry with the most common DNA and genes. The sample data list tens of thousands of distinct CDR3 sequences, and around 4.8% of these were observed just once. 3.4% of the sample goes to the ten largest clones. The source material was PBMCs. The receptors were sampled from a woman aged 50 to 60 with multiple sclerosis.

This clonotype was counted ten times or more. The junction departs from germline at one end; a sequencing error may be responsible. The V call is TRBV3-1, the J call TRBJ1-2; D unclear. Germline CDR1 LGHDT, CDR2 YNNKEL (reference sequence). CDR3 length: 11 amino acids. The CDR3 DNA is TGTGCCAGCAGCCAAGACGGACGTATGCTCTTC. Translated, it gives CASSQDGRMLF.

The V and J genes are TRBV6-2 or TRBV6-3 and TRBJ2-7, with D tentatively TRBD2 (5 bases). This CDR3 spans 15 amino acids. Germline V CDR1 and CDR2: MNHEY, SVGEGT. Trimming left V 7 bases short and J 4 bases short, with 20 bases between. The CDR3 DNA is TGTGCCAGCAACAACCTCGGGGTAAGAGGGTACGAGCAGTACTTC. It specifies CASNNLGVRGYEQYF.

This clonotype was counted many times. The chain recombines TRBV20-1 with TRBJ2-3, with D tentatively TRBD1 or TRBD2 (5 bases each). V was cut by 5 bases and J by 0 bases, with 12 bases left in between. CDR3 length: 14 residues. Looked up from germline, CDR1 is DFQATT and CDR2 is SNEGSKA (reference sequence). The CDR3 DNA reads as TGCAGTGCTCCCGGGACGACCAGCACAGATACGCAGTATTTT. This codes for CSAPGTTSTDTQYF.

This clonotype ranks as medium-sized. V usage is TRBV7-8 and J usage is TRBJ1-1; D is uncertain. The CDR3 has 15 residues. Germline values: CDR1 SGHVS, CDR2 FQNEAQ. V was trimmed by 2 bases and J by 0 bases, leaving 10 bases between them. CDR3 loop: CASSLLTEMNTEAFF. CDR3 coding DNA: TGTGCCAGCAGCTTACTAACAGAGATGAACACTGAAGCTTTCTTT.

The CDR3 bases are TGTGCCAGCTCACCAAGTGGACGGTATAGCAATCAGCCCCAGCATTTT. Protein sequence: CASSPSGRYSNQPQHF. The chain carries TRBV18 and TRBJ1-5; no firm D call. CDR1 is KGHSH, CDR2 LQKENI, per germline. The V and J ends lost 2 bases and 0 bases respectively, with 11 bases between them. The CDR3 sequence is 16 residues long.

This clonotype occurred a few times. The chain links TRBV5-1 to TRBJ2-1; possibly TRBD2 for D (7 bases). Germline V lookup: CDR1 SGHRS, CDR2 YFSETQ. Trimming stripped 3 bases from V and 7 bases from J, with 11 bases between. This CDR3 contains 13 residues. The CDR3 sequence is CASSWGGQNEQFF. The CDR3 nucleotides read TGCGCCAGCAGCTGGGGGGGCCAAAATGAGCAGTTCTTC. The full variable domain, rest sourced from reference TRBV5-1 and TRBJ2-1, is KAGVTQTPRYLIKTRGQQVTLSCSPISGHRSVSWYQQTPGQGLQFLFEYFSETQRNKGNFPGRFSGRQFSNSRSEMNVSTLELGDSALYLCASSWGGQNEQFFGPGTRLTVL.

This clonotype has at least ten counts. The chain couples TRBV5-5 to TRBJ2-7; TRBD2 is a possible D gene (6 bases). Germline loops: CDR1 SGHKS, CDR2 YYEKEE (reference sequence). The CDR3 contains 16 residues. Trimming left V 0 bases short and J 2 bases short, with 15 bases between. The DNA for the CDR3 is TGTGCCAGCAGCTTGGGGCTCAGCGGGTCTGCCTACGAGCAGTACTTC. Translated, it gives CASSLGLSGSAYEQYF.

This clonotype was observed at least ten times. The rearrangement joins TRBV7-9 to TRBJ2-7, with 7 bases aligning to TRBD1. The CDR3 totals 13 residues. With 3 bases clipped from V and 2 bases from J, the junction kept 1 base outside the gene matches. In germline, CDR1 is SEHNR, CDR2 FQNEAQ (reference sequence). The CDR3 spells CASSFGTAYEQYV. In DNA form, the CDR3 reads TGTGCCAGCAGCTTTGGGACAGCCTACGAGCAGTACGTC.

This clonotype was seen many times. The chain combines TRBV20-1 with TRBJ2-3, with 13 bases identical to TRBD2. Germline-derived CDR1 and CDR2 are DFQATT and SNEGSKA (reference sequence). The CDR3 runs 15 residues. V was clipped by 6 bases and J by 5 bases; unmatched bases: 8. The CDR3 protein is CSAVRLAGGEDTQYF. The CDR3 DNA sequence: TGCAGTGCCGTAAGACTAGCGGGGGGCGAAGATACGCAGTATTTT.

This clonotype was seen ten or more times. The chain recombines TRBV28 with TRBJ2-6, with 8 bases fitting TRBD2. Germline trimming cut 4 bases from V and 2 bases from J; bases unmatched to any gene: 1. Germline values: CDR1 MDHEN, CDR2 SYDVKM. The CDR3 contains 15 residues. In nucleotides, the CDR3 is TGTGCCAGCAGTTGGCGGGGGGCTGGGGCCAACGTCCTGACTTTC. It specifies CASSWRGAGANVLTF. Together with reference TRBV28 and TRBJ2-6, the CDR3 gives the full variable domain: DVKVTQSSRYLVKRTGEKVFLECVQDMDHENMFWYRQDPGLGLRLIYFSYDVKMKEKGDIPEGYSVSREKKERFSLILESASTNQTSMYLCASSWRGAGANVLTFGAGSRLTVL.

This clonotype was observed at least ten times. The chain recombines TRBV5-1 with TRBJ2-5; tentative D call: TRBD1 (5 bases). CDR1 SGHRS and CDR2 YFSETQ come from the germline V gene. The CDR3 covers 14 residues. V was trimmed by 4 bases and J by 2 bases, leaving 12 bases between them. The CDR3 protein is CASSAATGQETQYF. CDR3 nucleotides: TGCGCCAGCAGCGCCGCTACAGGACAAGAGACCCAGTACTTC.

As regards this clonotype: Relative to the germline gene, one junction end is altered; a read error may explain this. The CDR3 DNA reads as TGTGCCACCACAGGGATGAGCAATCAGCCCCAGAATTTT. It is translated as CATTGMSNQPQNF. The chain uses TRBV6-2 or TRBV6-3 and TRBJ1-5; possible D gene TRBD1, 6 bases. Per the germline V gene, CDR1 is MNHEY and CDR2 is SVGEGT. This CDR3 is 13 amino acids long.

This clonotype was observed many times. The V gene is TRBV5-1, the J gene TRBJ2-3, with D unresolved. Germline CDR1 reads SGHRS; CDR2 reads YFSETQ. This CDR3 comprises 13 residues. V lost 0 bases to trimming and J lost 6 bases, with 8 bases between them. Here the CDR3 DNA reads TGCGCCAGCAGCTTGGGACGGCGGGATACGCAGTATTTT. Translating it yields CASSLGRRDTQYF.

Note on this clonotype: This may arise from a read error, as a much more abundant clone is one base away. V is TRBV20-1 and J is TRBJ1-1, with a possible D match to TRBD1 (5 bases). The V end was cut by 4 bases, the J end by 1 base, with 13 bases between. The germline gives CDR1 DFQATT, CDR2 SNEGSKA (reference sequence). The CDR3 extends over 14 amino acids. CDR3 DNA sequence: TGCAGTGCTACCCCATGGGGCTGGAACACTGAAGCTTTCTTT. Amino acids: CSATPWGWNTEAFF.

This clonotype was picked up many times. The chain links TRBV4-3 to TRBJ2-6; D is uncertain. The ends were cut back, 2 bases at V and 4 bases at J, with 6 bases in the middle. The CDR3 runs to 14 residues. Germline lookup yields CDR1 LGHNA and CDR2 YSLEER. CDR3: CASSQFSGANVLTF. Here the CDR3 DNA reads TGCGCCAGCAGCCAATTTTCCGGGGCCAACGTCCTGACTTTC.

The V and J genes are TRBV6-6 and TRBJ2-7, with D tentatively TRBD1 or TRBD2 (5 bases each). V lost 10 bases, J lost 4 bases, and 20 bases lay in between. The CDR3 extends over 14 amino acids. Germline CDR1 reads MNHNY; CDR2 reads SVGAGI (reference sequence). CDR3 bases: TGTGCCACCCGGCAGCAGGGAGTATCGTACGAGCAGTACTTC. It specifies CATRQQGVSYEQYF.

This clonotype was picked up many times. The chain has TRBV4-1 and TRBJ2-5; 7 positions match TRBD1. Germline V gene sequence: CDR1 MGHRA, CDR2 YSYEKL. This CDR3 spans 14 amino acids. The V segment lost 1 base and the J segment 5 bases; nucleotides outside the gene matches: 4. This CDR3 is CASSQVRGPETQYF. In DNA, the CDR3 is TGCGCCAGCAGCCAAGTTAGGGGGCCCGAGACCCAGTACTTC.

There are many counts of this clonotype. The V gene is TRBV7-2, the J gene TRBJ1-1; 9 bases match TRBD1. The germline V gene encodes CDR1 SGHTA and CDR2 FQGNSA. The CDR3 is 13 amino acids. Germline trimming cut 5 bases from V and 7 bases from J; bases unmatched to any gene: 5. The CDR3 region is CASSQQGAGEAFF. The CDR3 nucleotides are TGTGCCAGCAGCCAACAGGGGGCCGGTGAAGCTTTCTTT.

This clonotype was detected ten times or more. This sequence joins TRBV20-1 and TRBJ2-3, with D perhaps TRBD2 (5 bases). Trimming left V 0 bases short and J 0 bases short, with 10 bases between. CDR1 and CDR2 (germline): DFQATT, SNEGSKA (reference sequence). The CDR3 is 15 residues long. The CDR3 reads CSARERGTSTDTQYF. CDR3 bases: TGCAGTGCTAGAGAACGGGGTACTAGCACAGATACGCAGTATTTT.

This clonotype has a count of ten or more. The chain links TRBV7-2 to TRBJ2-3; D not resolved. Germline CDR1 and CDR2: SGHTA and FQGNSA. The germline V and J ends were trimmed by 3 bases and 0 bases, with 13 bases remaining between them. The CDR3 extends over 16 amino acids. CDR3: CASSFVGRKSTDTQYF. As DNA, the CDR3 is TGTGCCAGCAGCTTTGTAGGGCGGAAAAGCACAGATACGCAGTATTTT.